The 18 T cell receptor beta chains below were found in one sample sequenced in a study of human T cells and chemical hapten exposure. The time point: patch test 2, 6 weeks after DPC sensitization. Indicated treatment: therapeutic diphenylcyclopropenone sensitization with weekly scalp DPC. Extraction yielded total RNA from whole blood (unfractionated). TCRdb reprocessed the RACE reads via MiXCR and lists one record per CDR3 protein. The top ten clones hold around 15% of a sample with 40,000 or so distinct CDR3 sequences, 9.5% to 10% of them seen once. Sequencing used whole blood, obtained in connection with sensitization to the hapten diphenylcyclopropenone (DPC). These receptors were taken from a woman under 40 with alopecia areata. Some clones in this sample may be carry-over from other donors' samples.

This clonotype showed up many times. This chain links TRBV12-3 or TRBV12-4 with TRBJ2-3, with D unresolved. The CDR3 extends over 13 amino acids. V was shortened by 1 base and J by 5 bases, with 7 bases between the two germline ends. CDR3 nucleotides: TGTGCCAGCAGTTTAGAGGCCTTAGATACGCAGTATTTT. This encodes CASSLEALDTQYF.

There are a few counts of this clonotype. The CDR3: CASSLEAGEGSAEQFF. The CDR3 nucleotides are TGTGCCAGCAGCTTAGAGGCGGGCGAAGGATCAGCTGAGCAGTTCTTC. The chain uses TRBV11-3 and TRBJ2-1, with a possible D match to TRBD2 (5 bases). CDR1 is SGHNT, CDR2 YENEEA, per germline. V dropped 0 bases and J dropped 9 bases, with 18 bases sitting between them. CDR3 length: 16 residues. The whole variable domain, filled in from reference TRBV11-3 and TRBJ2-1, reads EAGVVQSPRYKIIEKKQPVAFWCNPISGHNTLYWYLQNLGQGPELLIRYENEEAVDDSQLPKDRFSAERLKGVDSTLKIQPAELGDSAVYLCASSLEAGEGSAEQFFGPGTRLTVL.

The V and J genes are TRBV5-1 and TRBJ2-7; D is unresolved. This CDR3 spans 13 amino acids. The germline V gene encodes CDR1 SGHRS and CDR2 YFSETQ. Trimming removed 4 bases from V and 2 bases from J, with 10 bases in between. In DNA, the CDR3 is TGCGCCAGCAGCCCCGGATGGACCTACGAGCAGTACTTC. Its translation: CASSPGWTYEQYF.

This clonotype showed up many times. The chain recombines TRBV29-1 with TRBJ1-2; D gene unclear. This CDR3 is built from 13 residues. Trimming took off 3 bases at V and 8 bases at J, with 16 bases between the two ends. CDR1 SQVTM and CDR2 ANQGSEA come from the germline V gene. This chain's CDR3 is CSVDGRRHRGYTF. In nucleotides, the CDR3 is TGCAGCGTTGATGGGAGGAGACATAGGGGCTACACCTTC.

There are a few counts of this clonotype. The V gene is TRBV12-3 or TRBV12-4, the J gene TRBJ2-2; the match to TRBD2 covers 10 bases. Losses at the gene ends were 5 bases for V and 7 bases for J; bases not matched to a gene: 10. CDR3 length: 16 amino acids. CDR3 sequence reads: CASSLSGGRSSGELFF. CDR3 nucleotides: TGTGCCAGCAGTCTTAGCGGGGGGCGCTCTAGCGGGGAGCTGTTTTTT.

CDR3 bases: TGTGCCAGCAATCCAGCGGGGGGGCCAAATGAGCAGTTCTTC. Encoded protein: CASNPAGGPNEQFF. The V call is TRBV6-1, the J call TRBJ2-1, with 10 bases fitting TRBD2. The CDR3 length is 14 residues. Germline V gives CDR1 MNHNS, CDR2 SASEGT. V lost 7 bases to trimming and J lost 7 bases; unmatched junction nucleotides: 7.

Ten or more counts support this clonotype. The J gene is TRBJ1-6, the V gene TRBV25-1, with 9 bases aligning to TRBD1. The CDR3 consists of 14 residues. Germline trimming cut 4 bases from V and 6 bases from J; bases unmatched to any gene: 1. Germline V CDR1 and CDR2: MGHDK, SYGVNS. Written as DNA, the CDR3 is TGTGCCAGCAGTGTGACAGGGGGTAATTCACCCCTCCACTTT. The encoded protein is CASSVTGGNSPLHF. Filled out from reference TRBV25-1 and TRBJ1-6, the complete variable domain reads EADIYQTPRYLVIGTGKKITLECSQTMGHDKMYWYQQDPGMELHLIHYSYGVNSTEKGDLSSESTVSRIRTEHFPLTLESARPSHTSQYLCASSVTGGNSPLHFGNGTRLTVT.

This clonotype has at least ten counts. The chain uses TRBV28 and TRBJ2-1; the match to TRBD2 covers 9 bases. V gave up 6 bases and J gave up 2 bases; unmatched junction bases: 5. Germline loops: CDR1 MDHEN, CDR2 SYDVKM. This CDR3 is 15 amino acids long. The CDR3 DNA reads TGTGCCAGCAGCCCCGGACTAGCGACCTACAATGAGCAGTTCTTC. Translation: CASSPGLATYNEQFF.

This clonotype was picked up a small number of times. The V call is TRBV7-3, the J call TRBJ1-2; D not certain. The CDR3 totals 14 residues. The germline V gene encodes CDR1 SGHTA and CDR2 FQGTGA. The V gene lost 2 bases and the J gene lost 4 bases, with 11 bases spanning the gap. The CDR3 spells CASSLLSGSYGYTF. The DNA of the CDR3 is TGTGCCAGCAGCTTACTCAGCGGCTCCTATGGCTACACCTTC.

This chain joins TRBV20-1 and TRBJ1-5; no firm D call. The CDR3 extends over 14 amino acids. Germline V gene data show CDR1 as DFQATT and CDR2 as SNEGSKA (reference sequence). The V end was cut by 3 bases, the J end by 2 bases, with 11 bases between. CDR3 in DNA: TGCAGTGCTAGTGCCGGGGATGGCAATCAGCCCCAGCATTTT. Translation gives CSASAGDGNQPQHF.

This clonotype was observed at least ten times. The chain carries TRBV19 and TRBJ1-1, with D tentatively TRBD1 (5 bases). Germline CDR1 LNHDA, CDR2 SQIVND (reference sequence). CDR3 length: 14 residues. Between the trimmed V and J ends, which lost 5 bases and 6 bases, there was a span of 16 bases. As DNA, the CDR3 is TGTGCCAGTAGTGAAGGTTCGGGGGGTGCTGAAGCTTTCTTT. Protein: CASSEGSGGAEAFF.

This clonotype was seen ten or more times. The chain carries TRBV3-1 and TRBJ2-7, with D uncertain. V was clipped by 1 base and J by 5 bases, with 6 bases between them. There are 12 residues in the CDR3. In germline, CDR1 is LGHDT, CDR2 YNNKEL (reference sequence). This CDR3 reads CASSQVGNEQYF. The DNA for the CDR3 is TGTGCCAGCAGCCAAGTGGGCAACGAGCAGTACTTC.

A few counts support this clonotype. CDR3 amino acids: CSVEGSGTGGTYEQYF. In nucleotides, the CDR3 is TGCAGCGTTGAAGGGTCGGGGACAGGGGGGACCTACGAGCAGTACTTC. The chain is built from TRBV29-1 and TRBJ2-7, with TRBD1 matching 11 bases. Per germline, CDR1 SQVTM and CDR2 ANQGSEA. CDR3 length: 16 amino acids. V dropped 1 base and J dropped 2; count of bases not matched to a gene: 7.

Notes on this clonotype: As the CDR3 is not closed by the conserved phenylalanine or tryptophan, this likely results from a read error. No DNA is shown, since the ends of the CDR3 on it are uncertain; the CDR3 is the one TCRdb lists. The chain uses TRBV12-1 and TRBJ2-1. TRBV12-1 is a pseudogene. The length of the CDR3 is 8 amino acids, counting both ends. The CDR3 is CASSFHVL.

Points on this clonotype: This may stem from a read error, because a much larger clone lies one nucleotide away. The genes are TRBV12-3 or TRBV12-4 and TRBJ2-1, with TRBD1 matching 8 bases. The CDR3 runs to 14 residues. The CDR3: CVSRMTGDSTREFF. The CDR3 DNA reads TGTGTCAGCAGGATGACAGGGGATTCAACTCGGGAGTTCTTC.

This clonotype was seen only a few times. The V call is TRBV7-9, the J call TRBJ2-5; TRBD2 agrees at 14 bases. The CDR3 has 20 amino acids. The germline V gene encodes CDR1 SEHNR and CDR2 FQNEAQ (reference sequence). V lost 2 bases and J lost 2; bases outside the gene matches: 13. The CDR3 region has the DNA TGTGCCAGCAGCTTATTACCCGGGACTAGCGGGGGTTCGGAACAAGAGACCCAGTACTTC. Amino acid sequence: CASSLLPGTSGGSEQETQYF.

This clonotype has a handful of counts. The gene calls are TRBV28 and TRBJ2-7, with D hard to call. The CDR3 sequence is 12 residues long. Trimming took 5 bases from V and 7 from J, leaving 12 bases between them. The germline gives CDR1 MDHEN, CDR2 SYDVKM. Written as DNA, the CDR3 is TGTGCCAGCAGTCCCCGACGGCGGGAGCAGTACTTC. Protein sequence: CASSPRRREQYF.

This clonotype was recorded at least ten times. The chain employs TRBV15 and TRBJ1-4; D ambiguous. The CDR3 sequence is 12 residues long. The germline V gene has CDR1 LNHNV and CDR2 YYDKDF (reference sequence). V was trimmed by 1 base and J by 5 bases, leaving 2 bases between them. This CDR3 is CATSRVNEKLFF. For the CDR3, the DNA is TGTGCCACCAGCAGAGTCAATGAAAAACTGTTTTTT.